A selection of T cell receptor beta chains follows, all from one sample in a study of blood T cell repertoires in COVID-19. The repertoire was sequenced with immunoSEQ multiplex PCR; TCRdb's copy has only in-frame clones and lacks some. This table holds about 130,000 clones, over 80% found once. Source material: peripheral blood. These receptor sequences come from a man aged 60-69 years with acute or convalescent COVID-19. The CDR3 runs from the conserved cysteine through the conserved F or W. Each record gives: D gene, clone size, V gene, J gene, CDR3 DNA, CDR3 protein. D genes are given only for firm matches. Clone size is stated in some rows and not others, as once, few, many or a class when expanded.

TRBD1,NA,TRBV19,TRBJ1-3,TGTGCCAGTAGTATCCTGGGGACAGGCACAGGCTCTGGAAACACCATATATTTT,CASSILGTGTGSGNTIYF
NA,NA,TRBV30,TRBJ1-5,TGTGCCTGGAGTGGGCAAAGCAATCAGCCCCAGCATTTT,CAWSGQSNQPQHF
NA,once,TRBV7-2,TRBJ2-3,TGTGCCAGCAGCTTAGGGTTACTTTTAAAAGATACGCAGTATTTT,CASSLGLLLKDTQYF
TRBD1,NA,TRBV19,TRBJ2-1,TGTGCCAGTAGCCTACCGGGACAGGGGATAGGTGAGCAGTTCTTC,CASSLPGQGIGEQFF
TRBD1,NA,TRBV27,TRBJ1-5,TGTGCCAGCAGTCTAAGGACAGGGGTTCAGCCCCAGCATTTT,CASSLRTGVQPQHF
TRBD2,NA,TRBV27,TRBJ2-1,TGTGCCAGCAGTTGGACTAGCGGGAGCCGGGGGGAGCAGTTCTTC,CASSWTSGSRGEQFF
NA,few,TRBV28,TRBJ1-2,TGTGCCAGCAGTTTTTTCCGACAGCCGAGTAACTATGGCTACACCTTC,CASSFFRQPSNYGYTF
TRBD2,NA,TRBV29-1,TRBJ2-7,TGCAGCGCTGGACTAGCGGGAAACTACGAGCAGTACTTC,CSAGLAGNYEQYF
TRBD1,NA,TRBV27,TRBJ1-2,TGTGCCAGCAGTTACACGACAGGGGCGTATGGCTACACCTTC,CASSYTTGAYGYTF
TRBD1,many,TRBV5-4,TRBJ1-2,TGTGCCAGCAGCCCCCAACGGCAGGGGGGCGGCTACACCTTC,CASSPQRQGGGYTF
NA,NA,TRBV5-1,TRBJ2-7,TGCGCCAGCAGCCTAGGACAAACGGCCTACGAGCAGTACTTC,CASSLGQTAYEQYF
NA,NA,TRBV28,TRBJ1-3,TGTGCCAGCAGTTTGGGCCAGAGAGTAGCTGGAAACACCATATATTTT,CASSLGQRVAGNTIYF
TRBD1,NA,TRBV28,TRBJ1-6,TGTGCCAGCAGTTTGGGGACAGGGGGCAGGACACCCCTCCACTTT,CASSLGTGGRTPLHF
TRBD1,once,TRBV14,TRBJ2-1,TGTGCCAGCAGCCGACCGGGACAGGTATACAATGAGCAGTTCTTC,CASSRPGQVYNEQFF
NA,NA,TRBV27,TRBJ2-6,TGTGCCAGCTCCCTCGAGGGTTCTGGGGCCAACGTCCTGACTTTC,CASSLEGSGANVLTF
TRBD1,once,TRBV19,TRBJ2-3,TGTGCCAGTAGTATTCTGAGGACAGGATGGGGTACAGATACGCAGTATTTT,CASSILRTGWGTDTQYF
NA,once,TRBV5-1,TRBJ2-1,TGCGCCAGCAGCCGGGGGACAGAACTATACAATGAGCAGTTCTTC,CASSRGTELYNEQFF
TRBD2,NA,TRBV7-8,TRBJ2-2,TGTGCCAGCAGCTTACGACTAGCGGGAGTAGCAACCGGGGAGCTGTTTTTT,CASSLRLAGVATGELFF
TRBD1,NA,TRBV7-9,TRBJ1-2,TGTGCCAGCAGCTTTAGAGAGACAGGGGCATCGGGCTACACCTTC,CASSFRETGASGYTF
NA,NA,TRBV28,TRBJ2-3,TGTGCCACCAGACAGAGCACAGATACGCAGTATTTT,CATRQSTDTQYF
NA,NA,TRBV7-3,TRBJ2-2,TGTGCCAGCAGCTTAATGAGTCTTGGGGAGCTGTTTTTT,CASSLMSLGELFF
NA,NA,TRBV18,TRBJ1-2,TGTGCCAGCTCACCAAAGGCGGGTAACTATGGCTACACCTTC,CASSPKAGNYGYTF
NA,NA,TRBV28,TRBJ1-5,TGTGCCAGCAGTTTTTACTTTCAGCCCCAGCATTTT,CASSFYFQPQHF
NA,NA,TRBV4-1,TRBJ2-1,TGCGCCAGCAGCCAATTCGGTCTTCGAAATCGTCGGTTCTTC,CASSQFGLRNRRFF
NA,NA,TRBV6-1,TRBJ1-1,TGTGCCAGCAGTGAGGAACAGGCTTTCTTT,CASSEEQAFF
NA,NA,TRBV28,TRBJ1-2,TGTGCCAGCAGTTGGGAAGGGGTGAGCTATGGCTACACCTTC,CASSWEGVSYGYTF
NA,once,TRBV2,TRBJ1-1,TGTGCCAGCAGTGTCTCCGGGACTCTGAACACTGAAGCTTTCTTT,CASSVSGTLNTEAFF
TRBD1,once,TRBV3-1/TRBV3-2,TRBJ1-1,TGTGCCAGCAGCTTCGGACAGGGTGGAGCTTTCTTT,CASSFGQGGAFF
TRBD1,NA,TRBV18,TRBJ1-1,TGTGCCAGCTCCCGACAGGGGGGATCTATGAACACTGAAGCTTTCTTT,CASSRQGGSMNTEAFF
NA,NA,TRBV7-9,TRBJ1-4,TGTGCCAGCAGCTTAGCCGGGAGGGGCGCTAATGAAAAACTGTTTTTT,CASSLAGRGANEKLFF
TRBD2,once,TRBV5-4,TRBJ2-3,TGTGCCAGCAGCTTTATGCTAGCGGGAGTAGATACGCAGTATTTT,CASSFMLAGVDTQYF
TRBD1,NA,TRBV5-1,TRBJ2-5,TGCGCCAGCAGCTTTGGGACAGGGAGGAGAGAGACCCAGTACTTC,CASSFGTGRRETQYF
TRBD2,NA,TRBV10-1,TRBJ2-1,TGCGCCAGCAGTCCCGGACTAGCGGGAGGGGACAATGAGCAGTTCTTC,CASSPGLAGGDNEQFF
TRBD2,once,TRBV4-1,TRBJ2-7,TGCGCCAGCGGGAGGGAGGGGTACGAGCAGTACTTC,CASGREGYEQYF
TRBD1,few,TRBV7-6,TRBJ1-2,TGTGCCAGCAGCCCGACCGGGACAGGGTTGGGCTATGGCTACACCTTC,CASSPTGTGLGYGYTF
TRBD1,NA,TRBV18,TRBJ1-6,TGTGCCAGCTCACCCAGGGGGCGGGATTCACCCCTCCACTTT,CASSPRGRDSPLHF
TRBD1,once,TRBV7-9,TRBJ2-4,TGTGCCAGCAGCTTATGGTCGGGACAGGGTAACGGGTTAAACATTCAGTACTTC,CASSLWSGQGNGLNIQYF
TRBD2,NA,TRBV29-1,TRBJ2-2,TGCAGCGGGGGACTAGCGGGCAACACCGGGGAGCTGTTTTTT,CSGGLAGNTGELFF
NA,NA,TRBV2,TRBJ2-5,TGTGCCAGCAGTGGGTCCGTTAGAGAGACCCAGTACTTC,CASSGSVRETQYF
TRBD2,few,TRBV28,TRBJ2-5,TGTGCCAGCAGTTTGGTGGGAGGAGCGGGAGAACGAGAGACCCAGTACTTC,CASSLVGGAGERETQYF
TRBD1,NA,TRBV24-1,TRBJ1-5,TGTGCCACCAGTGATCCGGCAGGGGGTCAGCCCCAGCATTTT,CATSDPAGGQPQHF
NA,NA,TRBV18,TRBJ2-5,TGTGCCAGCTCACTCGGCGGCGCGGAGACCCAGTACTTC,CASSLGGAETQYF
NA,NA,TRBV27,TRBJ1-6,TGTGCCAGCTTGAAATTAAGTCAGGGGATCCCCATGCCCCTCCACTTT,CASLKLSQGIPMPLHF
NA,NA,TRBV6-5,TRBJ1-2,TGTGCCAGCAGAGAGACAGGTTTTTATGGCTACACCTTC,CASRETGFYGYTF
TRBD1,NA,TRBV2,TRBJ1-2,TGTGCCAGCAGTATACGGACAGGGCCTCCTGGCTACACCTTC,CASSIRTGPPGYTF
TRBD2,NA,TRBV27,TRBJ2-7,TGTGCCAGCAGTTTGTCTGGGAGGGCCTACGAGCAGTACTTC,CASSLSGRAYEQYF
NA,NA,TRBV6-1,TRBJ2-1,TGTGCCAGCAGTGAAGTAACAGGGACATACAATGAGCAGTTCTTC,CASSEVTGTYNEQFF
TRBD1,NA,TRBV5-6,TRBJ1-1,TGTGCCAGCAGCGTGGACAGGGTCACTGAAGCTTTCTTT,CASSVDRVTEAFF
NA,NA,TRBV30,TRBJ1-2,TGTGCCTGGAAGTCAGAGCGCTATGGCTACACCTTC,CAWKSERYGYTF
NA,few,TRBV18,TRBJ2-2,TGTGCCAGCTCACCACCGGGAGAGCGCACCGGGGAGCTGTTTTTT,CASSPPGERTGELFF
TRBD2,NA,TRBV24-1,TRBJ2-3,TGTGCCACCAGTTCGGCTAGCGGGAGGTTCGATACGCAGTATTTT,CATSSASGRFDTQYF
NA,NA,TRBV7-2,TRBJ1-3,TGTGCCAGCAGCTTACCCAGTGAAGACTCTGGAAACACCATATATTTT,CASSLPSEDSGNTIYF
NA,NA,TRBV7-9,TRBJ1-2,TGTGCCAGCAGCCCCGGGACTAGCGGGAGGGCTTTCACCTTC,CASSPGTSGRAFTF
TRBD1,NA,TRBV9,TRBJ2-7,TGTGCCAGCAGCGTAGAGGGGACAGGATCTCCCTACGAGCAGTACTTC,CASSVEGTGSPYEQYF
TRBD1,NA,TRBV2,TRBJ1-5,TGTGCCACCCAATCCTCGACAGGGGGCAATCAGCCCCAGCATTTT,CATQSSTGGNQPQHF
NA,NA,TRBV13,TRBJ1-2,TGTGCCAGCAGCTTAGGCATCGGGCAGGGGAGCTATGGCTACACCTTC,CASSLGIGQGSYGYTF
NA,NA,TRBV7-2,TRBJ1-4,TGTGCCAGCAGCTTATGGACAGCTAATGAAAAACTGTTTTTT,CASSLWTANEKLFF
NA,NA,TRBV28,TRBJ1-2,TGTGCCAGCAGTTTCCCTGTGCGGGGCTTGTATGGCTACACCTTC,CASSFPVRGLYGYTF